This entry describes one T cell receptor (beta chain). The sample belongs to a study of blood T cell repertoires in COVID-19. Study as a whole: The samples span acute and convalescent COVID-19 from the United States, Italy and Spain. PBMCs, B-cell-depleted T cells, or T cells were the source of the cDNA or gDNA that made up the material.

The CDR3 has 14 residues. Trimming left V 6 bases short and J 2 bases short, with 14 bases between. The germline gives CDR1 SNHLY, CDR2 FYNNEI. Original processing notes: Reference gene primer amplification in the assay estimated nucleated cell counts. Data came from immunoSEQ multiplex PCR; TCRdb stores just in-frame clones and leaves some out. The V and J calls and clone size were taken over from that table, and D and trimming were inferred from the DNA. The repertoire holds some 150,000 clones, with roughly 80% as singletons. The sample consisted of peripheral blood. The sequence was obtained from a woman aged 55-69 years with acute or convalescent COVID-19. This chain uses TRBV2 with TRBJ2-7; possibly TRBD2 for D (6 bases). The CDR3 spells CASRDYATTYEQYF. CDR3 DNA sequence: TGTGCCAGCAGGGACTATGCAACAACCTACGAGCAGTACTTC.